This entry describes one TCR beta chain. Its matching antigen is unknown. The data were taken from a study of OX40 agonist ivuxolimab in advanced cancers. Across the whole study: Six ivuxolimab dose levels, 0.01 to 10 mg/kg, were given intravenously every 2 weeks. The dose-escalation cohort had hepatocellular carcinoma, melanoma, renal cell or head and neck cancer.

The CDR3 is made up of 15 amino acids. Trimming shortened V by 5 bases and J by 6 bases, and 18 bases separated the two germline ends. Germline CDR1 reads MDHEN; CDR2 reads SYDVKM. Assay: immunoSEQ multiplex PCR; the TCRdb copy retains only in-frame clones and omits some. The sample has 20,000 to 25,000 clones; around three quarters are singletons. Study results and limitations: In the 0.1 to 3.0 mg/kg range, CD4+ and CD8+ blood T cells had expanded clonally by week 6. Not determined was the antigen specificity of the expanded peripheral T cells.

The TCR originated in an adult with an advanced solid tumor such as melanoma, head and neck, liver or kidney cancer. Here the sequenced sample was CD4+ or CD8+ T cells sorted from blood, taken in a trial of the OX40 agonist ivuxolimab. V and J are TRBV28 and TRBJ2-3, with D possibly being TRBD2 (6 bases). The CDR3 protein is CASSPPAGSTDTQYF. The CDR3, as DNA: TGTGCCAGCAGTCCCCCGGCGGGGAGTACGGATACGCAGTATTTT.